This T cell receptor (beta chain) was recovered during a study of spatial heterogeneity in lung cancer. Time point indicated: blood at routine non-recurrence follow-up after resection. Whole RNA, which was extracted from tumor, nontumor lung tissue or frozen PBMC, was sequenced without any cell sorting. TCRdb processed the 5' RACE reads anew with MiXCR; each CDR3 protein has one entry. The sample has some 120,000 distinct CDR3 sequences, 9.5% to 15% seen once. Per the germline V gene, CDR1 is DFQATT and CDR2 is SNEGSKA (reference sequence). The CDR3 spans 13 residues. Sequenced here: PBMCs, sampled at follow-up. The gene calls are TRBV20-1 and TRBJ1-1; D may be TRBD1 (5 bases). This TCR was sampled from a male donor with early-stage non-small cell lung cancer. CDR3 DNA sequence: TGCGCTGAAAAGGGGCAGAAGAACACTGAAGCTTTCTTT. Translating gives CAEKGQKNTEAFF.